One and the same sample provided the 14 T cell receptor beta chains below, sequenced in a study of shared clonotypes between healthy human individuals. Sequenced by immunoSEQ multiplex PCR; TCRdb stores in-frame clones only, minus some. The table lists around 550,000 clones, around 96% of them singletons. The sequenced sample consisted of naive CD4+ T cells sorted from blood. The sample's subset: CD45RA+ positively selected. The receptors come from a young woman in good health.

J is TRBJ2-5 and V is TRBV2; the match to TRBD2 covers 8 bases. The CDR3 is 13 amino acids. Trimming removed 2 bases from V and 4 bases from J; junction bases left unmatched: 0. Looked up from germline, CDR1 is SNHLY and CDR2 is FYNNEI. CDR3 amino acids: CASSEREGETQYF. For the CDR3, the DNA is TGTGCCAGCAGTGAACGGGAGGGAGAGACCCAGTACTTC.

V usage is TRBV27 and J usage is TRBJ2-7, with D possibly matching TRBD2 (8 bases). The CDR3 is made up of 15 amino acids. Per the germline V gene, CDR1 is MNHEY and CDR2 is SMNVEV (reference sequence). The germline V and J ends were trimmed by 6 bases and 1 base, with 16 bases remaining between them. The CDR3 reads CASRPGGGQSYEQYF. As DNA, the CDR3 is TGTGCCAGCAGACCGGGGGGGGGACAGTCCTACGAGCAGTACTTC.

In DNA form, the CDR3 reads TGCGCCAGCAGCTTGGAGGGCAAAATCTCAGATACGCAGTATTTT. Encoded protein: CASSLEGKISDTQYF. The chain carries TRBV5-1 and TRBJ2-3; no clear D gene. The germline CDR1 and CDR2 sequences are SGHRS and YFSETQ. The CDR3 length is 15 residues. V lost 0 bases, J lost 4 bases, and 12 bases lay in between. Filled out from reference TRBV5-1 and TRBJ2-3, the complete variable domain reads KAGVTQTPRYLIKTRGQQVTLSCSPISGHRSVSWYQQTPGQGLQFLFEYFSETQRNKGNFPGRFSGRQFSNSRSEMNVSTLELGDSALYLCASSLEGKISDTQYFGPGTRLTVL.

V and J are TRBV27 and TRBJ1-1; D remains ambiguous. In germline, CDR1 is MNHEY, CDR2 SMNVEV (reference sequence). The CDR3 runs to 16 residues. V lost 6 bases and J lost 0, with 17 bases in between. CDR3 nucleotide sequence: TGTGCCAGCAGGCTAAAGACGGAATTGATGAACACTGAAGCTTTCTTT. This encodes CASRLKTELMNTEAFF.

The J gene is TRBJ2-7, the V gene TRBV7-9; 8 nucleotides align to TRBD2. CDR3 size: 15 residues. V lost 1 base to trimming and J lost 2 bases; unmatched junction nucleotides: 4. Germline assignment: CDR1 SEHNR and CDR2 FQNEAQ (reference sequence). The CDR3: CASSLGFSGAYEQYF. CDR3 DNA: TGTGCCAGCAGCTTAGGGTTTAGCGGGGCCTACGAGCAGTACTTC.

The CDR3: CASSSPGRPSYEQYF. The CDR3 nucleotides are TGTGCCAGCAGCTCCCCGGGACGGCCCTCCTACGAGCAGTACTTC. The rearrangement links TRBV7-2 to TRBJ2-7; D may correspond to TRBD1 or TRBD2 (5 bases each). This CDR3 contains 15 residues. V lost 4 bases, J lost 0 bases, and 13 bases lay in between. Germline V lookup: CDR1 SGHTA, CDR2 FQGNSA.

The gene calls are TRBV7-9 and TRBJ2-7; unclear D gene. This CDR3 contains 14 residues. The V end lost 1 base, the J end lost 2 bases, and 9 bases lay between the germline ends. The germline gives CDR1 SEHNR, CDR2 FQNEAQ (reference sequence). CDR3 DNA: TGTGCCAGCAGCTTAGAAGGGTATCCCTACGAGCAGTACTTC. It encodes CASSLEGYPYEQYF.

This clone has only one observation. The CDR3: CASSLGGRETQYF. CDR3 nucleotides: TGCGCCAGCAGCTTGGGGGGTCGGGAGACCCAGTACTTC. The V call is TRBV5-1, the J call TRBJ2-5; D is uncertain. Germline values: CDR1 SGHRS, CDR2 YFSETQ. V lost 0 bases and J 5 bases, leaving 8 bases between the germline ends. The CDR3 contains 13 residues.

This clone was seen once. The chain carries TRBV4-1 and TRBJ2-1, with D possibly being TRBD2 (7 bases). V lost 4 bases, J lost 9 bases, and 10 bases lay in between. Germline V lookup: CDR1 MGHRA, CDR2 YSYEKL. The CDR3 runs to 12 residues. CDR3 bases: TGCGCCAGCAGCCTAGGGGGGGGTGAGCAGTTCTTC. Its protein product is CASSLGGGEQFF.

This clone was seen just once. This chain joins TRBV9 and TRBJ2-1, with TRBD2 as a possible D gene (5 bases). This CDR3 contains 14 residues. CDR1 SGDLS and CDR2 YYNGEE come from the germline V gene. Trimming pared 3 bases from V and 13 bases from J, leaving 20 bases between. This CDR3 is CASSGEGGALGQFF. CDR3 nucleotides: TGTGCCAGCAGCGGGGAAGGAGGAGCCCTTGGACAGTTCTTC. The whole variable domain, remainder taken from reference TRBV9 and TRBJ2-1, is DSGVTQTPKHLITATGQRVTLRCSPRSGDLSVYWYQQSLDQGLQFLIQYYNGEERAKGNILERFSAQQFPDLHSELNLSSLELGDSALYFCASSGEGGALGQFFGPGTRLTVL.

V and J are TRBV5-8 and TRBJ1-4; D is unclear. The CDR3 is 15 residues long. V shed 2 bases and J shed 7 bases, with 15 bases lying between them. CDR1 and CDR2 (germline): SGHTS, YDEGEE. CDR3 coding DNA: TGTGCCAGCAGCTTTAGGATCGTGGGCAGTGAAAAACTGTTTTTT. Its translation is CASSFRIVGSEKLFF.

V and J are TRBV4-1 and TRBJ2-1; 13 bases are shared with TRBD2. The length of the CDR3 is 18 residues. After removal of 2 bases from V and 4 bases from J, the junction contained 8 bases not matched to a gene. CDR1 is MGHRA and CDR2 is YSYEKL in the germline V gene. The CDR3 here is CASSQLPTSGRGYNEQFF. CDR3 coding DNA: TGCGCCAGCAGCCAATTACCCACTAGCGGGAGGGGGTACAATGAGCAGTTCTTC.

The chain is built from TRBV18 and TRBJ1-5; D is undetermined. Germline lookup yields CDR1 KGHSH and CDR2 LQKENI. This CDR3 has 16 residues. V was trimmed by 8 bases and J by 0 bases, leaving 17 bases between them. The CDR3, as DNA: TGTGCCAGCACGCACCTTCCCGGGAATAGCAATCAGCCCCAGCATTTT. As protein: CASTHLPGNSNQPQHF.

The chain recombines TRBV7-9 with TRBJ1-2, with D perhaps TRBD1 (5 bases). Germline V gene lookup returns CDR1 SEHNR and CDR2 FQNEAQ (reference sequence). Trimming stripped 2 bases from V and 8 bases from J, with 12 bases between. The CDR3 sequence is 13 residues long. CDR3 nucleotides: TGTGCCAGCAGCTTAAGTGGGGGTATCGGCTACACCTTC. Amino acids: CASSLSGGIGYTF.